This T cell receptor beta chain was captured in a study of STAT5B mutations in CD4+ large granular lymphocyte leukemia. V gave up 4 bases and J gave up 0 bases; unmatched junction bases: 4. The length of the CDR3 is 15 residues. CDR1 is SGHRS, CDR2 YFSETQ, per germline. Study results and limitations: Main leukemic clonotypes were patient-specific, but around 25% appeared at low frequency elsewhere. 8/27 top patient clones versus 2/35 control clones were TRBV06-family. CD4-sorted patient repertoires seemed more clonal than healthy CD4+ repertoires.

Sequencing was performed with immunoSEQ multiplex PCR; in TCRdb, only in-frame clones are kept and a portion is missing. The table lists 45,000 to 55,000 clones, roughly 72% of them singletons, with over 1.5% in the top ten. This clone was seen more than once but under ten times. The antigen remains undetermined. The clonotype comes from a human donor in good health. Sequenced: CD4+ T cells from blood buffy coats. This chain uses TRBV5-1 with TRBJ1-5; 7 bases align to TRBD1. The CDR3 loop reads CASSPTGDSNQPQHF. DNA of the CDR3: TGCGCCAGCAGCCCTACAGGGGATAGCAATCAGCCCCAGCATTTT. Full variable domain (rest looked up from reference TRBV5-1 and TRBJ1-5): KAGVTQTPRYLIKTRGQQVTLSCSPISGHRSVSWYQQTPGQGLQFLFEYFSETQRNKGNFPGRFSGRQFSNSRSEMNVSTLELGDSALYLCASSPTGDSNQPQHFGDGTRLSIL.